These 30 T cell receptor beta chains came from one sample sequenced in a study of identical twins. One entry per CDR3 protein, called by TCRdb with MiXCR from the 5' RACE reads. This table holds a few hundred thousand distinct CDR3 sequences, nearly 15% found once. These data also formed part of another study, on yellow fever vaccine responses in identical twins.

The sample taken for sequencing was CD4+ T cells sorted from blood. These receptors came from a young woman in good health.

This clonotype turned up a few times. The chain is built from TRBV5-1 and TRBJ1-1; TRBD1 is a possible D gene (6 bases). Germline loops: CDR1 SGHRS, CDR2 YFSETQ. The CDR3 is 16 residues long. Deletions cut 1 base from V and 1 base from J, with 14 bases between. As DNA, the CDR3 is TGCGCCAGCAGCTTGCGAGGGGGTAAGACGAACACTGAAGCTTTCTTT. Its translation: CASSLRGGKTNTEAFF.

The chain has TRBV4-1 and TRBJ1-6, with D possibly being TRBD1 (6 bases). Germline V gene data show CDR1 as MGHRA and CDR2 as YSYEKL. V was cut by 0 bases and J by 9 bases, with 12 bases left in between. The CDR3 is 15 amino acids. CDR3 nucleotide sequence: TGCGCCAGCAGCCAAGATTTGGGGGCGGGTTCACCCCTCCACTTT. This codes for CASSQDLGAGSPLHF.

V gene TRBV6-1 combines with J gene TRBJ2-7; 7 bases line up with TRBD1. The V gene's germline CDR1 is MNHNS and CDR2 SASEGT. Trimming cost V 8 bases and J 5 bases; bases outside gene matches: 12. This CDR3 has 14 amino acids. The CDR3 DNA follows: TGTGCCAGCTCTAGACAGGGCGTAGGGGACGAGCAGTACGTC. This codes for CASSRQGVGDEQYV.

This clonotype occurred a few times. The chain is built from TRBV2 and TRBJ2-4, with unresolved D. Between the trimmed V and J ends, which lost 6 bases and 5 bases, there was a span of 11 bases. The CDR3 covers 13 residues. Germline-derived CDR1 and CDR2 are SNHLY and FYNNEI. CDR3 residues: CASRPWAENIQYF. The CDR3 region has the DNA TGTGCCAGCAGGCCCTGGGCAGAAAACATTCAGTACTTC. The whole variable domain, filled in from reference TRBV2 and TRBJ2-4, reads EPEVTQTPSHQVTQMGQEVILRCVPISNHLYFYWYRQILGQKVEFLVSFYNNEISEKSEIFDDQFSVERPDGSNFTLKIRSTKLEDSAMYFCASRPWAENIQYFGAGTRLSVL.

The J gene is TRBJ2-1, the V gene TRBV20-1, with 9 nucleotides matching TRBD2. This CDR3 is built from 12 residues. CDR1 and CDR2 from the germline V gene are DFQATT and SNEGSKA (reference sequence). The V segment lost 3 bases and the J segment 13 bases; nucleotides outside the gene matches: 7. CDR3 sequence reads: CSASGTSLGQFF. Written as DNA, the CDR3 is TGCAGTGCTAGTGGGACTAGCCTAGGACAGTTCTTC.

This clonotype was picked up a small number of times. This rearrangement joins TRBV5-5 to TRBJ2-3, with 8 nucleotides matching TRBD2. Trimming at V came to 4 bases and at J to 6 bases, leaving 13 bases not matched to a gene. The germline V gene has CDR1 SGHKS and CDR2 YYEKEE (reference sequence). The length of the CDR3 is 16 residues. The CDR3 protein is CASSPEGGRPPDTQYF. CDR3 nucleotide sequence: TGTGCCAGCAGCCCGGAGGGCGGGAGGCCCCCCGATACGCAGTATTTT.

This clonotype has only a few counts. This rearrangement joins TRBV7-8 to TRBJ2-7; the match to TRBD2 covers 9 bases. The CDR3 is made up of 13 amino acids. The trim removed 8 bases at V and 0 bases at J, leaving 2 bases unmatched. Per germline, CDR1 SGHVS and CDR2 FQNEAQ. CDR3 nucleotides: TGTGCCAGCCAGACTAGCGGCTCCTACGAGCAGTACTTC. It translates to CASQTSGSYEQYF.

The sample holds many counts of this clonotype. V is TRBV7-9 and J is TRBJ1-2; D gene uncertain. V lost 2 bases and J 1 base, leaving 17 bases between the germline ends. Germline V gene lookup returns CDR1 SEHNR and CDR2 FQNEAQ (reference sequence). The CDR3 spans 17 residues. The CDR3 loop is CASSLYGVDTVNYGYTF. The CDR3 DNA is TGTGCCAGCAGCTTATACGGCGTCGATACAGTTAACTATGGCTACACCTTC.

Details on this clonotype: Relative to the germline gene, one junction end is altered; a read error may explain this. The CDR3 bases are TGTACCAGCAGTTTAGGATCAGGCATAGCGGGGGGCAGTCCAGATACGCAGTATTTT. Protein: CTSSLGSGIAGGSPDTQYF. The chain links TRBV3-1 to TRBJ2-3, with 10 bases matching TRBD2. Germline CDR1 reads LGHDT; CDR2 reads YNNKEL (reference sequence). The CDR3 is made up of 19 amino acids.

The chain has TRBV10-3 and TRBJ2-5; no clear D. Trimming pared 0 bases from V and 1 base from J, leaving 6 bases between. Germline V CDR1 and CDR2: ENHRY, SYGVKD. The CDR3 has 14 residues. The chain's CDR3 is CAISESAGQETQYF. DNA for the CDR3: TGTGCCATCAGTGAGTCGGCTGGCCAAGAGACCCAGTACTTC.

This clonotype was seen a few times. The gene calls are TRBV6-1 and TRBJ2-1; D is unresolved. The CDR3 totals 14 residues. CDR1 and CDR2 from the germline V gene are MNHNS and SASEGT. V was trimmed by 7 bases and J by 4 bases, leaving 14 bases between them. The CDR3 sequence: CASTLLDRYNEQFF. CDR3 nucleotide sequence: TGTGCCAGCACTCTCCTTGACCGTTACAATGAGCAGTTCTTC.

This clonotype was detected a few times. The rearrangement uses TRBV27 and TRBJ1-5, with TRBD1 identical over 8 bases. Germline V lookup: CDR1 MNHEY, CDR2 SMNVEV (reference sequence). The CDR3 extends over 15 amino acids. V trimming: 4 bases; J trimming: 2 bases; junction bases outside the gene matches: 4. CDR3 loop: CASSSRQGRNQPQHF. As DNA, the CDR3 is TGTGCCAGCAGTTCCCGACAGGGGCGCAATCAGCCCCAGCATTTT.

Written as DNA, the CDR3 is TGTGCCAGCAGTTTAAACCGCAGGGCCGGCTCCTACGAGCAGTACTTC. It is translated as CASSLNRRAGSYEQYF. This chain joins TRBV27 and TRBJ2-7; a possible D gene is TRBD1 (5 bases). CDR1 is MNHEY, CDR2 SMNVEV, per germline (reference sequence). The CDR3 is 16 amino acids. The V end was cut by 2 bases, the J end by 0 bases, with 14 bases between.

The rearrangement links TRBV5-1 to TRBJ1-2; D remains ambiguous. Deletions cut 0 bases from V and 8 bases from J, with 23 bases between. The CDR3 is made up of 17 amino acids. Germline-derived CDR1 and CDR2 are SGHRS and YFSETQ. CDR3 sequence (DNA): TGCGCCAGCAGCTTGGTCGCCAGTTCTATATCAGGTGGAGGCTACACCTTC. Its translation is CASSLVASSISGGGYTF.

The chain's CDR3 is CASSYSTVNEKLFF. The CDR3 bases are TGTGCCAGCAGCTATTCGACAGTTAATGAAAAACTGTTTTTT. The rearrangement links TRBV7-9 to TRBJ1-4; D might be TRBD1 (5 bases). This CDR3 region has 14 residues. Germline-derived CDR1 and CDR2 are SEHNR and FQNEAQ (reference sequence). V was clipped by 4 bases and J by 4 bases, with 10 bases between them.

This sequence joins TRBV5-1 and TRBJ2-1; maybe TRBD1 (5 bases). Per germline, CDR1 SGHRS and CDR2 YFSETQ. The CDR3 loop spans 15 amino acids. V gave up 0 bases and J gave up 3 bases, with 10 bases separating them. CDR3 loop: CASSLDPDSYNEQFF. In nucleotides, the CDR3 is TGCGCCAGCAGCTTGGACCCAGACAGCTACAATGAGCAGTTCTTC.

This clonotype has just a few counts. CDR3 sequence (DNA): TGTGCCAGCAGGACGGGACAGGGGGGGTATGAAAAACTGTTTTTT. Protein sequence: CASRTGQGGYEKLFF. The V and J genes are TRBV6-1 and TRBJ1-4, with TRBD1 matching 11 bases. V trimming: 6 bases; J trimming: 6 bases; junction bases outside the gene matches: 6. The CDR3 is made up of 15 amino acids. Germline assignment: CDR1 MNHNS and CDR2 SASEGT.

This clonotype was detected a few times. The rearrangement joins TRBV19 to TRBJ1-6; D ambiguous. The germline V and J ends were trimmed by 4 bases and 8 bases, with 12 bases remaining between them. CDR3 length equals 14 residues. Per germline, CDR1 LNHDA and CDR2 SQIVND (reference sequence). The CDR3 nucleotides are TGTGCCAGTAGTAGAGGGTATTTTGATTCACCCCTCCACTTT. It is translated as CASSRGYFDSPLHF.

This chain connects TRBV6-1 to TRBJ1-4; D possibly corresponds to TRBD1 (5 bases). Trimming removed 8 bases from V and 8 bases from J, with 18 bases in between. This CDR3 has 14 amino acids. CDR1 is MNHNS, CDR2 SASEGT, per germline. The CDR3 protein is CASAQTAVEEKLFF. CDR3 nucleotides: TGTGCCAGCGCTCAGACAGCGGTAGAGGAAAAACTGTTTTTT.

The chain couples TRBV11-2 to TRBJ2-1; either TRBD1 or TRBD2 may supply D (5 bases each). This CDR3 has 17 amino acids. V was pared by 2 bases and J by 0 bases, with 14 bases between. Germline V gene lookup returns CDR1 SGHAT and CDR2 FQNNGV. The CDR3 loop reads CASSLLPGPRSYNEQFF. As DNA, the CDR3 is TGTGCCAGCAGCTTACTCCCGGGGCCCCGCTCCTACAATGAGCAGTTCTTC.

The gene calls are TRBV25-1 and TRBJ1-2; TRBD1 aligns across 7 bases. Trimming removed 1 base from V and 2 bases from J; junction bases left unmatched: 1. The CDR3 covers 14 residues. The germline V gene encodes CDR1 MGHDK and CDR2 SYGVNS. The CDR3 region has the DNA TGTGCCAGCAGTGAATCACAGGGGAACTATGGCTACACCTTC. It yields the protein CASSESQGNYGYTF.

V and J are TRBV12-3 or TRBV12-4 and TRBJ1-4, with D tentatively TRBD1 (5 bases). This CDR3 has 12 amino acids. V was clipped by 3 bases and J by 11 bases, with 10 bases between them. CDR3 DNA: TGTGCCAGCAGTTTGAGGGGTGGGAAACTGTTTTTT. Translated, it gives CASSLRGGKLFF.

This clonotype showed up just a few times. The V gene is TRBV29-1, the J gene TRBJ2-3; the D is unclear. Germline assignment: CDR1 SQVTM and CDR2 ANQGSEA. Trimming removed 1 base from V and 3 bases from J, with 8 bases in between. There are 13 residues in the CDR3. DNA for the CDR3: TGCAGCGTTGAAGTTAGTCGTACAGATACGCAGTATTTT. Amino acids: CSVEVSRTDTQYF.

The genes are TRBV20-1 and TRBJ2-1, with 9 bases identical to TRBD2. The germline V gene encodes CDR1 DFQATT and CDR2 SNEGSKA (reference sequence). This CDR3 has 15 residues. Trimming at V came to 1 base and at J to 8 bases, leaving 9 bases not matched to a gene. The CDR3 DNA is TGCAGTGCTAGAGGCGGGGGGGCTCCCACTGATGAGCAGTTCTTC. This gives the protein CSARGGGAPTDEQFF.

The table lists this clonotype with many counts. This CDR3 is CASSTSETQYF. CDR3 nucleotides: TGTGCCAGCAGCACTAGTGAGACCCAGTACTTC. The rearrangement uses TRBV11-2 and TRBJ2-5, with D possibly TRBD2 on 5 matching bases. This CDR3 is 11 amino acids long. Germline loops: CDR1 SGHAT, CDR2 FQNNGV. V was clipped by 5 bases and J by 5 bases, with 6 bases between them.

This clonotype was seen more than once but under ten times. This rearrangement joins TRBV5-1 to TRBJ2-5; 7 bases fit TRBD1. The CDR3 consists of 15 residues. CDR1 is SGHRS and CDR2 is YFSETQ in the germline V gene. Unmatched junction bases numbered 7, after V lost 4 bases and J lost 1 base. DNA of the CDR3: TGCGCCAGCAGCCAGACAGGGACACTCCAAGAGACCCAGTACTTC. This encodes CASSQTGTLQETQYF.

This clonotype was seen a few times. The chain has TRBV4-2 and TRBJ2-1; D unclear. There are 11 residues in the CDR3. The V gene lost 3 bases and the J gene lost 10 bases, with 7 bases spanning the gap. CDR1 is LGHNA and CDR2 is YNFKEQ in the germline V gene. The CDR3 bases are TGTGCCAGCAGCCACCATTCCGAGCAGTTCTTC. This codes for CASSHHSEQFF.

This clonotype was observed a handful of times. The CDR3 DNA is TGTGCCATCAGGAGACAGGGGAACACAGATACGCAGTATTTT. As protein: CAIRRQGNTDTQYF. The chain employs TRBV10-3 and TRBJ2-3; 8 bases are shared with TRBD1. The CDR3 loop spans 14 amino acids. J was trimmed by 2 bases and V by 6 bases; bases with no gene match: 4. Germline V gives CDR1 ENHRY, CDR2 SYGVKD.

This clonotype showed up just a few times. This rearrangement joins TRBV7-9 to TRBJ2-1; 14 bases map to TRBD2. This CDR3 contains 15 residues. Germline values: CDR1 SEHNR, CDR2 FQNEAQ (reference sequence). V was pared by 5 bases and J by 16 bases, with 13 bases of the junction left unmatched. The CDR3, as DNA: TGTGCCAGCAGCCCGGGGACTAGCGGGGGCTCGGTTATCTTCTTC. Encoded protein: CASSPGTSGGSVIFF.

The chain combines TRBV5-1 with TRBJ2-2; no reliable D call. The V and J ends lost 3 bases and 2 bases respectively, with 11 bases between them. Germline lookup yields CDR1 SGHRS and CDR2 YFSETQ. There are 15 residues in the CDR3. The CDR3 spells CASSSLQSNTGELFF. The CDR3 DNA reads TGCGCCAGCAGCTCACTACAGAGTAACACCGGGGAGCTGTTTTTT.